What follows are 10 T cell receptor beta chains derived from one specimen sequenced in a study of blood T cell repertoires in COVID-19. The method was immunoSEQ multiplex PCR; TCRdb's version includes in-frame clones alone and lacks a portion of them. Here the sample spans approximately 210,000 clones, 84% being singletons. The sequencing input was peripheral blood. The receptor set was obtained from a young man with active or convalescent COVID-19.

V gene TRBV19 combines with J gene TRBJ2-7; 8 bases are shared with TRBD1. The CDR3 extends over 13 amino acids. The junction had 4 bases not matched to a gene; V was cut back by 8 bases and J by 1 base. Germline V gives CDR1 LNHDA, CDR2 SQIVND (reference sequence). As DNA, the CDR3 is TGTGCCAGTGGGACAGGTTATTCCTACGAGCAGTACTTC. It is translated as CASGTGYSYEQYF.

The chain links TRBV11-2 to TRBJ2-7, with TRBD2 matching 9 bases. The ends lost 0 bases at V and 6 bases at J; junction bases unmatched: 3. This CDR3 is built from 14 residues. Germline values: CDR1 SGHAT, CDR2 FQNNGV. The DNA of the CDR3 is TGTGCCAGCAGCTTAGATTGGCGGGAGGGCGAGCAGTACTTC. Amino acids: CASSLDWREGEQYF. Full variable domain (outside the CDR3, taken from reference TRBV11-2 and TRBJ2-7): EAGVAQSPRYKIIEKRQSVAFWCNPISGHATLYWYQQILGQGPKLLIQFQNNGVVDDSQLPKDRFSAERLKGVDSTLKIQPAKLEDSAVYLCASSLDWREGEQYFGPGTRLTVT.

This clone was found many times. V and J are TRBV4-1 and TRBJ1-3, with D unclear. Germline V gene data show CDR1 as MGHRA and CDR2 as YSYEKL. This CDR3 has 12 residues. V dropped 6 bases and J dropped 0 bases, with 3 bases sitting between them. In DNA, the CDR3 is TGCGCCAGCAGTTACTCTGGAAACACCATATATTTT. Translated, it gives CASSYSGNTIYF.

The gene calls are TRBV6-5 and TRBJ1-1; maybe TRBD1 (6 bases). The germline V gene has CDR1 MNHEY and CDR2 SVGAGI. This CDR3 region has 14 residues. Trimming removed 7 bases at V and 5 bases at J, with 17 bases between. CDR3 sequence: CASIVSRGGTEAFF. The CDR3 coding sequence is TGTGCCAGCATCGTCAGCAGGGGAGGGACTGAAGCTTTCTTT.

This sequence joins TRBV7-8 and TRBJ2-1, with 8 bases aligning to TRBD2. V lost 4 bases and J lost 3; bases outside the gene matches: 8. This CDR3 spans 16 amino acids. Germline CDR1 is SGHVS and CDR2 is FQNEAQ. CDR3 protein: CASSSRAGEGYNEQFF. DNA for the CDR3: TGTGCCAGCAGCTCGCGAGCGGGAGAGGGCTACAATGAGCAGTTCTTC.

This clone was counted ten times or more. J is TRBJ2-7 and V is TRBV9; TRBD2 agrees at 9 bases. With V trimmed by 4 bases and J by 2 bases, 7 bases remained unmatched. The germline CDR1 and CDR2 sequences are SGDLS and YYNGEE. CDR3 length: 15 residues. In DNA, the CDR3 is TGTGCCAGCAGCCGTGGCGCGGGGGGGACCTACGAGCAGTACTTC. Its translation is CASSRGAGGTYEQYF.

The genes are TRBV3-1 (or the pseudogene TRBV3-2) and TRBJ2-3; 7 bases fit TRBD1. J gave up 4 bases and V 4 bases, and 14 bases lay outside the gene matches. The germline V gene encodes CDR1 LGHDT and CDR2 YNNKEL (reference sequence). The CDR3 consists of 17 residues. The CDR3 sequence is CASSRGPGGRGPDTQYF. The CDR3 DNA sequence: TGTGCCAGCAGCCGGGGGCCAGGGGGTCGGGGCCCAGATACGCAGTATTTT.

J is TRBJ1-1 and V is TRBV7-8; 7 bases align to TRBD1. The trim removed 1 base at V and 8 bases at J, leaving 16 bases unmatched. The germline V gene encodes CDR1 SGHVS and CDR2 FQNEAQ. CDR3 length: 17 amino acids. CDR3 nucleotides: TGTGCCAGCAGCTTAGTACTATCCGGACAGGCGCGCGGGGAAGCTTTCTTT. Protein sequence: CASSLVLSGQARGEAFF.

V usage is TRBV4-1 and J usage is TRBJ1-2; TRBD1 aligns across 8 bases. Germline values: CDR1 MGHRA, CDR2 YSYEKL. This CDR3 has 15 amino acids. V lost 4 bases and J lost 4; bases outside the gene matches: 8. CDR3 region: CASSPTGQAVYGYTF. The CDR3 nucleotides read TGCGCCAGCAGCCCTACGGGACAGGCCGTCTATGGCTACACCTTC.

The CDR3 DNA reads TGCGCCAGCAGCCGAGAAGGCGCGGGTCAGCGTGGCTACACCTTC. Residues: CASSREGAGQRGYTF. The V gene is TRBV4-3, the J gene TRBJ1-2; D gene ambiguous. V lost 4 bases and J lost 7, with 19 bases in between. This CDR3 has 15 residues. The germline V gene has CDR1 LGHNA and CDR2 YSLEER.